Listed here are 29 T cell receptor beta chains from one sample, sequenced in a study of cytomegalovirus exposure and HLA in healthy donors. PCR involved 60 Vbeta and 13 Jbeta primers. TCRdb's table, derived via immunoSEQ multiplex PCR, lists solely in-frame clones and lacks some. The sample consists of more than 80,000 clones, about two thirds of them appearing once. The sequencing sample was made of PBMCs. The receptor set was obtained from a boy aged 5-17 years in good health and CMV-seronegative.

In its sample, this clone was seen a few times. V usage is TRBV6-1 and J usage is TRBJ2-1; D is possibly TRBD1 (6 bases). The V end lost 1 base, the J end lost 3 bases, and 7 bases lay between the germline ends. Germline V gene lookup returns CDR1 MNHNS and CDR2 SASEGT. There are 14 residues in the CDR3. CDR3 in amino acids: CASSEGDNYNEQFF. The CDR3 nucleotides read TGTGCCAGCAGTGAAGGGGACAACTACAATGAGCAGTTCTTC.

The chain recombines TRBV30 with TRBJ2-5; weak D call: TRBD2 (5 bases). CDR1 is GTSNPN, CDR2 SVGIG, per germline (reference sequence). Between the trimmed V and J ends, which lost 2 bases and 3 bases, there was a span of 10 bases. This CDR3 is built from 13 residues. The CDR3 loop is CAWSLKGEETQYF. In DNA, the CDR3 is TGTGCCTGGAGTCTAAAGGGAGAAGAGACCCAGTACTTC.

Here the CDR3 DNA reads TGTGCCAGCAGTAGCGGGTCCACAGATACGCAGTATTTT. Protein: CASSSGSTDTQYF. V gene TRBV2 combines with J gene TRBJ2-3, with D maybe TRBD2 (6 bases). The V and J ends lost 5 bases and 2 bases respectively, with 8 bases between them. The CDR3 runs to 13 residues. Germline CDR1 is SNHLY and CDR2 is FYNNEI.

The chain employs TRBV5-1 and TRBJ1-2, with D perhaps TRBD1 (5 bases). CDR1 and CDR2 (germline): SGHRS, YFSETQ. V lost 6 bases and J 8 bases, leaving 20 bases between the germline ends. The CDR3 loop spans 14 amino acids. The DNA of the CDR3 is TGCGCCAGCACCCCCGGACAAAACTTAGGGGGCTACACCTTC. Protein: CASTPGQNLGGYTF.

The chain is built from TRBV6-5 and TRBJ1-4, with 7 bases lining up with TRBD1. V gave up 5 bases and J gave up 8 bases; unmatched junction bases: 11. CDR1 and CDR2 (germline): MNHEY, SVGAGI. The CDR3 runs to 15 residues. DNA for the CDR3: TGTGCCAGCAGTGGGGGGACAGCCCGTAGCGAAAAACTGTTTTTT. It is translated as CASSGGTARSEKLFF.

V usage is TRBV30 and J usage is TRBJ2-7, with 9 bases aligning to TRBD1. The J segment lost 3 bases and the V segment lost 0 bases, leaving 6 bases of the junction unmatched. This CDR3 is built from 15 residues. Germline CDR1 reads GTSNPN; CDR2 reads SVGIG (reference sequence). The chain's CDR3 is CAWSVGTGIYYEQYF. The CDR3 DNA is TGTGCCTGGAGTGTAGGGACAGGGATCTACTACGAGCAGTACTTC.

About this clone: Given the absence of the conserved phenylalanine or tryptophan at the CDR3 end, a read error is likely. The rearrangement links TRBV30 to TRBJ1-1; D not certain. Trimming took 1 base from V and 4 from J, leaving 16 bases between them. The CDR3 is made up of 15 amino acids. Germline V CDR1 and CDR2: GTSNPN, SVGIG (reference sequence). This CDR3 is CAWSDDRGVATEAFV. The CDR3 nucleotides read TGTGCCTGGAGTGACGACCGGGGTGTCGCCACTGAAGCTTTCGTT.

The rearrangement joins TRBV28 to TRBJ1-5; D is possibly TRBD1 (6 bases). The V gene's germline CDR1 is MDHEN and CDR2 SYDVKM. Trimming left V 1 base short and J 2 bases short, with 12 bases between. This CDR3 has 16 residues. The CDR3, as DNA: TGTGCCAGCAGTTTATATCCAGGGGCCCGCAATCAGCCCCAGCATTTT. As protein: CASSLYPGARNQPQHF.

As concerns this clone: Its ends do not fully match the called genes, so a read error is possible. The chain uses TRBV11-1 and TRBJ2-1; D unclear. Germline V gene data show CDR1 as SGHAT and CDR2 as FQDESV (reference sequence). The CDR3 totals 11 residues. The CDR3 DNA follows: TGTGCCAGCAGCTCCTTCAATGAGCAGTTCTTC. Protein: CASSSFNEQFF. Drawing the rest from reference TRBV11-1 and TRBJ2-1, the complete variable domain is EAEVAQSPRYKITEKSQAVAFWCDPISGHATLYWYRQILGQGPELLVQFQDESVVDDSQLPKDRFSAERLKGVDSTLKIQPAELGDSAMYLCASSSFNEQFFGPGTRLTVL.

This chain links TRBV4-1 with TRBJ2-1; TRBD2 matches at 9 bases. V shed 1 base, J shed 15 bases, and the junction held 10 bases outside the gene matches. Germline V gene data show CDR1 as MGHRA and CDR2 as YSYEKL. The CDR3 contains 14 residues. CDR3 loop: CASSQAFLAGNWFF. The DNA for the CDR3 is TGCGCCAGCAGCCAAGCGTTCCTAGCGGGGAATTGGTTCTTC.

The rearrangement uses TRBV6-5 and TRBJ2-7, with TRBD2 as a possible D gene (6 bases). Trimming left V 1 base short and J 5 bases short, with 12 bases between. Germline V gives CDR1 MNHEY, CDR2 SVGAGI. The CDR3 is 14 amino acids. The CDR3 protein is CASSYFGREDEQYF. The DNA of the CDR3 is TGTGCCAGCAGTTACTTCGGGAGAGAGGACGAGCAGTACTTC.

The CDR3 spells CASRAPSTDTQYF. The CDR3 DNA sequence: TGTGCCAGCAGGGCACCGAGCACAGATACGCAGTATTTT. The genes are TRBV2 and TRBJ2-3, with D unresolved. Per the germline V gene, CDR1 is SNHLY and CDR2 is FYNNEI. V was clipped by 6 bases and J by 0 bases, with 7 bases between them. This CDR3 is 13 amino acids long.

This clone was recorded only once. J is TRBJ2-2 and V is TRBV27; possibly TRBD2 for D (6 bases). Trimming took 6 bases from V and 1 from J, leaving 12 bases between them. The CDR3 has 15 amino acids. Germline V lookup: CDR1 MNHEY, CDR2 SMNVEV (reference sequence). The CDR3 spells CASSPLGGNTGELFF. Written as DNA, the CDR3 is TGTGCCAGCAGCCCCTTGGGGGGGAACACCGGGGAGCTGTTTTTT.

This clone came up once. CDR3 DNA: TGTGCCAGCAGTTACGGCCGGACTAGCAGCACAGATACGCAGTATTTT. It translates to CASSYGRTSSTDTQYF. This sequence joins TRBV6-5 and TRBJ2-3, with 8 bases lining up with TRBD2. The CDR3 runs 16 residues. Germline CDR1 is MNHEY and CDR2 is SVGAGI. Losses at the gene ends were 2 bases for V and 0 bases for J; bases not matched to a gene: 4.

This clone was observed a handful of times. The chain recombines TRBV18 with TRBJ2-7; D uncertain. Between the trimmed V and J ends, which lost 6 bases and 4 bases, there was a span of 7 bases. This CDR3 has 11 amino acids. Germline V gene data show CDR1 as KGHSH and CDR2 as LQKENI. The CDR3, as DNA: TGTGCCAGCTCGCCAACTTACGAGCAGTACTTC. This sequence encodes CASSPTYEQYF.

The rearrangement uses TRBV5-1 and TRBJ1-2, with 8 bases lining up with TRBD1. The germline CDR1 and CDR2 sequences are SGHRS and YFSETQ. With 6 bases clipped from V and 6 bases from J, the junction kept 13 bases outside the gene matches. The CDR3 is 15 residues long. The CDR3 sequence: CASNWTGPSGHGYTF. The CDR3 coding sequence is TGCGCCAGCAACTGGACAGGGCCATCGGGTCATGGCTACACCTTC. Supplemented by reference TRBV5-1 and TRBJ1-2, the full variable domain reads KAGVTQTPRYLIKTRGQQVTLSCSPISGHRSVSWYQQTPGQGLQFLFEYFSETQRNKGNFPGRFSGRQFSNSRSEMNVSTLELGDSALYLCASNWTGPSGHGYTFGSGTRLTVV.

The chain recombines TRBV6-6 with TRBJ1-1, with D possibly matching TRBD1 (6 bases). The germline V gene has CDR1 MNHNY and CDR2 SVGAGI (reference sequence). This CDR3 has 16 amino acids. Between the trimmed V and J ends, which lost 2 bases and 2 bases, there was a span of 15 bases. This chain's CDR3 is CASSYHLQGYNTEAFF. The DNA of the CDR3 is TGTGCCAGCAGTTACCACCTACAGGGTTACAACACTGAAGCTTTCTTT.

CDR3 sequence: CAISDEGANEQFF. The CDR3 DNA is TGTGCCATCAGTGACGAAGGAGCAAATGAGCAGTTCTTC. The V gene is TRBV10-3, the J gene TRBJ2-1; no definite D call. Germline CDR1 is ENHRY and CDR2 is SYGVKD. Trimming cost V 3 bases and J 7 bases, with 10 bases left between them. The CDR3 spans 13 residues.

This clone appeared a few times. The J gene is TRBJ1-1, the V gene TRBV29-1; 7 bases are shared with TRBD1. The germline V gene has CDR1 SQVTM and CDR2 ANQGSEA. CDR3 length: 13 residues. V dropped 4 bases and J dropped 1; count of bases not matched to a gene: 3. CDR3 sequence reads: CSVGQGWNTEAFF. CDR3 nucleotides: TGCAGCGTTGGACAGGGTTGGAACACTGAAGCTTTCTTT.

This chain connects TRBV4-2 to TRBJ2-7; the match to TRBD2 covers 7 bases. Germline loops: CDR1 LGHNA, CDR2 YNFKEQ. This CDR3 contains 19 residues. V shed 3 bases and J 2 bases; nucleotides not matched to a gene: 19. CDR3 sequence: CASSQDGFSFEREAYEQYF. In nucleotides, the CDR3 is TGTGCCAGCAGCCAGGATGGGTTTAGTTTCGAGCGGGAAGCCTACGAGCAGTACTTC.

The chain recombines TRBV6-6 with TRBJ2-5, with 8 nucleotides matching TRBD2. Germline V CDR1 and CDR2: MNHNY, SVGAGI (reference sequence). The CDR3 is 16 amino acids. The ends lost 5 bases at V and 4 bases at J; junction bases unmatched: 12. CDR3 in DNA: TGTGCCAGCAGTCCCGGGCGCGGACTAGCCCCAGAGACCCAGTACTTC. Amino acids: CASSPGRGLAPETQYF.

The chain is built from TRBV11-1 and TRBJ2-7, with D maybe TRBD1 (6 bases). CDR1 and CDR2 (germline): SGHAT, FQDESV (reference sequence). V lost 5 bases to trimming and J lost 5 bases, with 19 bases between them. This CDR3 is 15 amino acids long. CDR3 residues: CASSKRQGTRNEQYF. CDR3 coding DNA: TGTGCCAGCAGCAAGCGGCAGGGGACGCGGAACGAGCAGTACTTC.

The chain's CDR3 is CASSFLNQPQHF. Here the CDR3 DNA reads TGTGCCAGCAGTTTTCTCAATCAGCCCCAGCATTTT. The rearrangement uses TRBV27 and TRBJ1-5; D remains ambiguous. Germline CDR1 and CDR2: MNHEY and SMNVEV (reference sequence). V was pared by 3 bases and J by 3 bases, with 3 bases between. The CDR3 has 12 residues.

In DNA form, the CDR3 reads TGTGCCAGCAATCAGCGGACAGGGCTCGACGAGCAGTACTTC. Encoded protein: CASNQRTGLDEQYF. V usage is TRBV2 and J usage is TRBJ2-7; 8 bases fit TRBD1. Germline CDR1 SNHLY, CDR2 FYNNEI. This CDR3 is 14 amino acids long. The ends lost 7 bases at V and 5 bases at J; junction bases unmatched: 10.

This clone has a single count. CDR3 nucleotide sequence: TGTGCCTGGAGTTCTTTCATGGGGGGGCAAGAGACCCAGTACTTC. Translation: CAWSSFMGGQETQYF. The rearrangement joins TRBV30 to TRBJ2-5, with 7 bases that match TRBD2. Losses at the gene ends were 2 bases for V and 2 bases for J; bases not matched to a gene: 8. The CDR3 has 15 residues. CDR1 is GTSNPN, CDR2 SVGIG, per germline (reference sequence). Full variable domain (remainder filled in from reference TRBV30 and TRBJ2-5): SQTIHQWPATLVQPVGSPLSLECTVEGTSNPNLYWYRQAAGRGLQLLFYSVGIGQISSEVPQNLSASRPQDRQFILSSKKLLLSDSGFYLCAWSSFMGGQETQYFGPGTRLLVL.

The chain joins TRBV28 to TRBJ1-2; 7 nucleotides match TRBD1. From germline, CDR1 is MDHEN and CDR2 SYDVKM. After removal of 3 bases from V and 4 bases from J, the junction contained 11 bases not matched to a gene. The CDR3 length is 16 residues. CDR3 region: CASSLPRTGASYGYTF. Written as DNA, the CDR3 is TGTGCCAGCAGTTTGCCTCGGACAGGTGCCTCCTATGGCTACACCTTC.

This chain connects TRBV7-3 to TRBJ2-7; D is ambiguous. The CDR3 spans 13 residues. The V gene's germline CDR1 is SGHTA and CDR2 FQGTGA. V lost 1 base and J 3 bases, leaving 7 bases between the germline ends. This CDR3 reads CASSLSPYYEQYF. The CDR3 DNA reads as TGTGCCAGCAGCTTAAGTCCCTACTACGAGCAGTACTTC.

In its sample, this clone was seen once. The rearrangement uses TRBV10-3 and TRBJ1-2, with TRBD1 matching 10 bases. CDR1 is ENHRY, CDR2 SYGVKD, per germline. The length of the CDR3 is 14 residues. V lost 3 bases, J lost 8 bases, and 6 bases stayed unmatched. The CDR3 DNA follows: TGTGCCATCAGTGACCGGGACAGGGGTGGAGGCTACACCTTC. This encodes CAISDRDRGGGYTF.

The V call is TRBV7-9, the J call TRBJ1-5, with 7 bases matching TRBD1. Germline assignment: CDR1 SEHNR and CDR2 FQNEAQ (reference sequence). V lost 4 bases and J lost 4; bases outside the gene matches: 1. The CDR3 covers 13 residues. The CDR3 is CASSWGQNQPQHF. The CDR3 nucleotides are TGTGCCAGCAGCTGGGGACAGAATCAGCCCCAGCATTTT.